This TCR beta chain was retrieved from a study of sequential checkpoint blockade in melanoma. At the level of the study: Maintenance nivolumab came after either treatment sequence.

Treatment in this sample: randomized to nivolumab then ipilimumab (arm A) or the reverse (arm B). Live CD3+CD8+ CD19− CD56− cells were sorted from PBMCs. TCRdb keeps only in-frame clones here, not all; method: immunoSEQ multiplex PCR. The sample holds about 7,700 clones, approximately 60% seen once. Sample share makes this clone medium-sized. Trimming stripped 3 bases from V and 2 bases from J, with 8 bases between. This CDR3 comprises 13 residues. Germline V gives CDR1 LGHNA, CDR2 YNFKEQ. This chain links TRBV4-2 with TRBJ2-7, with D perhaps matching TRBD1 (6 bases). The sample was CD8+ T cells sorted from blood (inferred from file names), taken from a patient given nivolumab and ipilimumab in sequence. The clonotype originates from a human donor with melanoma. CDR3 sequence (DNA): TGTGCCAGCAGCCAGGGGGCTACCTACGAGCAGTACTTC. This encodes CASSQGATYEQYF.